The source of this TCR beta chain is a study of blood T cell repertoires in COVID-19 (dated by TCRdb to 2018 to 2021). In the study overall: Samples from collaborators originated in the United States, Italy and Spain and spanned both the acute and convalescent phases of COVID-19. The prospective study material was composed of cDNA or gDNA derived from T cells, B-cell-depleted T cells, or PBMCs. The dataset comprised deeply sampled blood TCRbeta repertoires from subjects exposed to, actively infected with, or recovered from COVID-19. The repertoires were released in a freely available public database intended as a resource for research on the immune response to SARS-CoV-2. Samples were obtained from the ongoing ImmuneRACE study (first 160 participants) and from 1,254 subjects provided by 6 global collaborators. The sample metadata nearly always contained a de-identified subject ID, COVID-19 status, age in years and sex. HLA class I and class II types, where available, came from metadata supplied by the sample provider rather than from assay-based typing.

Findings and caveats that apply to the study as a whole: How much clinical and demographic metadata was included differed by source and by participant, and the metadata was provided uncurated.

CDR1 and CDR2 are drawn from the germline V gene (reference sequence): MNHNY, SVGAGI. The CDR3 has 14 amino acids, counting the end cysteine and phenylalanine. Only the CDR3 region is kept as DNA, spanning 42 bases read in frame from base 1. V loses 6 bases, J loses 7 bases, and the germline ends lie 13 bases apart. TCRbeta CDR3 regions were amplified from genomic DNA using the immunoSEQ Assay, a bias-controlled multiplex PCR. The source study handled its data this way. The number of nucleated cells in each sample was estimated by amplification of reference gene primers within the assay. To quantify the absolute abundance of each unique TCRbeta CDR3 rearrangement, sequence reads were collapsed and filtered. For each sample, productive Simpson clonality was calculated by taking the square root of Simpson's diversity index across productive rearrangements. TCRdb re-hosts the immuneACCESS table, in-frame sequences only. Its copies lack some clones; in the studies checked, an unresolved V gene accounts for under half of them, and the cause for the rest is not known. V and J calls plus clone size are reproduced from that table; the DNA served to infer D and trimming. The sample table records roughly 150,000 clones; more than 75% of these occur just once. The ten largest account for about 4% of the sample.

Each collaborating institution followed its own protocols to collect whole blood in K2EDTA tubes. For TCRbeta analysis, collaborators shipped samples as frozen whole blood, isolated PBMCs, or DNA extracted from either of those sample types. Concerning this clone: It has no known antigen specificity. Per-nucleotide qualities are absent, and no much larger clonotype sits a single base away.

What was sequenced was peripheral blood. The TCR comes from a man aged 60 to 75 with acute or convalescent COVID-19. The V gene is TRBV6-6 and the J gene is TRBJ1-6, with the identity of the D gene unclear. The DNA sequence is as follows: TGTGCCAGCAGGGGAAGGGAGCGCAATTCACCCCTCCACTTT. It translates as CASRGRERNSPLHF.